The 16 T cell receptor beta chains below all came from one sample that was sequenced in a study of glioma-infiltrating T cells. TCR alpha and beta CDR3 regions were amplified from RNA using iRepertoire nested multiplex PCR. Each CDR3 protein gets one entry after TCRdb re-called the multiplex PCR reads with MiXCR. The sample yields fewer than 90,000 distinct CDR3 sequences, about a quarter seen once. The sample was glioma tissue, nonneoplastic brain tissue, or PBMCs (not recorded which). These receptors came from a human donor with low-grade glioma or glioblastoma, undergoing nonglioma brain surgery, or in good health (not recorded which).

The V and J genes are TRBV5-1 and TRBJ2-7, with a weak D call TRBD2 (6 bases). CDR3 length: 13 amino acids. The germline V gene has CDR1 SGHRS and CDR2 YFSETQ. Deletions cut 5 bases from V and 1 base from J, with 10 bases between. CDR3 residues: CASRRGLSYEQYF. As DNA, the CDR3 is TGCGCCAGCAGAAGGGGACTTTCCTACGAGCAGTACTTC.

V gene TRBV24-1 combines with J gene TRBJ2-1; 8 positions match TRBD2. J was trimmed by 7 bases and V by 2 bases; bases with no gene match: 15. This CDR3 comprises 18 residues. Germline CDR1 reads KGHDR; CDR2 reads SFDVKD. Written as DNA, the CDR3 is TGTGCCACCAGTGATTCAGCTAACGGGGGGGCGGTGCATAATGAGCAGTTCTTC. It translates to CATSDSANGGAVHNEQFF.

J is TRBJ2-1 and V is TRBV20-1; either TRBD1 or TRBD2 may fit D (6 bases each). This CDR3 has 13 residues. Trimming removed 2 bases at V and 6 bases at J, with 11 bases between. The germline V gene has CDR1 DFQATT and CDR2 SNEGSKA (reference sequence). The DNA of the CDR3 is TGCAGTGCTAGAAACGGGGGCCGCAATGAGCAGTTCTTC. Translated: CSARNGGRNEQFF.

The genes are TRBV19 and TRBJ2-3, with 12 bases lining up with TRBD1. CDR1 and CDR2 from the germline V gene are LNHDA and SQIVND (reference sequence). The J segment lost 6 bases and the V segment lost 3 bases, leaving 4 bases of the junction unmatched. This CDR3 has 15 residues. In DNA form, the CDR3 reads TGTGCCAGTAGTATTTCCGGGACAGGGGGCGATACGCAGTATTTT. It yields the protein CASSISGTGGDTQYF.

This clonotype has at least ten counts. The chain links TRBV29-1 to TRBJ1-1; D unresolved. Germline values: CDR1 SQVTM, CDR2 ANQGSEA. Trimming pared 4 bases from V and 3 bases from J, leaving 9 bases between. This CDR3 region has 12 residues. Here the CDR3 reads CSVVAPDTEAFF. The CDR3 DNA follows: TGCAGCGTTGTGGCGCCGGACACTGAAGCTTTCTTT.

This clonotype appeared many times. The rearrangement joins TRBV20-1 to TRBJ2-2; tentatively, D is TRBD1 (5 bases). The germline V gene has CDR1 DFQATT and CDR2 SNEGSKA (reference sequence). The V gene lost 2 bases and the J gene lost 5 bases, with 9 bases spanning the gap. The CDR3 has 13 amino acids. The CDR3 DNA follows: TGCAGTGCTAGAACCCCAGGGACCGGGGAGCTGTTTTTT. Translated: CSARTPGTGELFF.

This clonotype was observed many times. V is TRBV7-9 and J is TRBJ2-2; no definite D call. The CDR3 runs 13 residues. Germline CDR1 reads SEHNR; CDR2 reads FQNEAQ (reference sequence). With 5 bases removed from V and 4 bases from J, the gap between germline ends came to 8 bases. The CDR3 protein is CASSPVPTGELFF. CDR3 in DNA: TGTGCCAGCAGCCCCGTTCCCACCGGGGAGCTGTTTTTT.

This clonotype was counted many times. The chain recombines TRBV5-4 with TRBJ1-1, with D tentatively TRBD1 (5 bases). The CDR3 is 14 amino acids. Per germline, CDR1 SGHNT and CDR2 YYREEE (reference sequence). Trimming removed 2 bases from V and 3 bases from J, with 11 bases in between. CDR3 sequence (DNA): TGTGCCAGCAGCTTTGGGGGGAAGCACACTGAAGCTTTCTTT. Protein sequence: CASSFGGKHTEAFF.

The sample holds many counts of this clonotype. V and J are TRBV6-1 and TRBJ1-1, with TRBD1 identical over 9 bases. Germline values: CDR1 MNHNS, CDR2 SASEGT. The CDR3 is 17 amino acids. After removal of 5 bases from V and 4 bases from J, the junction contained 14 bases not matched to a gene. CDR3 in amino acids: CASSSRRQGVRSTEAFF. In DNA, the CDR3 is TGTGCCAGCAGTTCCAGACGACAGGGGGTCCGAAGCACTGAAGCTTTCTTT.

This clonotype has ten or more counts. A read error may produce the germline difference seen at one junction end. The CDR3 reads CAGSANRQGGYTF. CDR3 DNA: TGTGCCGGTAGTGCAAATCGACAGGGTGGCTACACCTTC. The chain is built from TRBV19 and TRBJ1-2; 7 bases agree with TRBD1. CDR1 is LNHDA, CDR2 SQIVND, per germline (reference sequence). The CDR3 is 13 amino acids. The whole variable domain, filled in from reference TRBV19 and TRBJ1-2, reads DGGITQSPKYLFRKEGQNVTLSCEQNLNHDAMYWYRQDPGQGLRLIYYSQIVNDFQKGDIAEGYSVSREKKESFPLTVTSAQKNPTAFYLCAGSANRQGGYTFGSGTRLTVV.

As for this clonotype: The germline gene is not matched at one end of the junction; a read error may be the cause. The chain couples TRBV18 to TRBJ2-2; D may be TRBD2 (6 bases). The CDR3 sequence is 15 residues long. Looked up from germline, CDR1 is KGHSH and CDR2 is LQKENI. The DNA for the CDR3 is TGTGCCACCCACCCTAGCGCCGTGAACACCCGGGAGCTGTTTTTT. Amino acid sequence: CATHPSAVNTRELFF.

In its sample, this clonotype was seen many times. V is TRBV7-2 and J is TRBJ1-2; 7 bases line up with TRBD1. Losses at the gene ends were 5 bases for V and 4 bases for J; bases not matched to a gene: 7. Germline values: CDR1 SGHTA, CDR2 FQGNSA. This CDR3 contains 14 residues. This chain's CDR3 is CASSPGQTFYGYTF. CDR3 bases: TGTGCCAGCAGCCCGGGACAGACCTTCTATGGCTACACCTTC.

This clonotype was detected many times. This chain joins TRBV7-2 and TRBJ2-2; D tentatively fits TRBD1 or TRBD2 (5 bases each). Trimming took off 6 bases at V and 6 bases at J, with 14 bases between the two ends. The germline V gene has CDR1 SGHTA and CDR2 FQGNSA. The CDR3 is 14 residues long. Here the CDR3 reads CASSWDQGAGELFF. The CDR3 DNA is TGTGCCAGCAGTTGGGACCAGGGCGCCGGGGAGCTGTTTTTT.

This clonotype appeared once. A much larger clone differs from this one at a single base, so this may be a read error. The chain recombines TRBV3-1 with TRBJ2-7, with TRBD2 matching over 9 bases. Germline V gene data show CDR1 as LGHDT and CDR2 as YNNKEL (reference sequence). This CDR3 region has 14 residues. Trimming cost V 5 bases and J 6 bases; bases outside gene matches: 8. CDR3 amino acids: CASSKVSGRGEQYF. The DNA of the CDR3 is TGTGCCAGCAGCAAAGTTAGCGGGAGAGGCGAGCAGTACTTC.

The chain uses TRBV12-3 or TRBV12-4 and TRBJ2-3, with 14 positions matching TRBD2. The trim removed 4 bases at V and 2 bases at J, leaving 8 bases unmatched. This CDR3 has 18 residues. The CDR3 is CASSSTGTSGGYTDTQYF. DNA of the CDR3: TGTGCCAGCAGTTCGACCGGGACTAGCGGGGGCTACACAGATACGCAGTATTTT.

This clonotype has a count of ten or more. The chain joins TRBV25-1 to TRBJ1-2; TRBD1 might be the D (5 bases). Germline V CDR1 and CDR2: MGHDK, SYGVNS. V was shortened by 6 bases and J by 8 bases, with 19 bases between the two germline ends. CDR3 length: 14 residues. The CDR3 region has the DNA TGTGCCAGCAGAGCGGCCCAGGGAGGTAAGGGCTACACCTTC. It yields the protein CASRAAQGGKGYTF.